Sequencing of this T cell receptor beta chain was carried out in a study of T cells after posttransplantation cyclophosphamide. Controls had myeloablative marrow grafts with methotrexate and calcineurin inhibitor, sampled at 1 year. CDR1 SNHLY and CDR2 FYNNEI come from the germline V gene. This CDR3 region has 18 residues. Libraries were prepared by immunoSEQ multiplex PCR; TCRdb keeps only in-frame clonotypes and omits some of them. The profile shows 3,000 to 4,000 clones, over 60% of them singletons. Remarks on this clone: One end of the junction is discordant with germline, which a read error may explain.

The sample consisted of PBMCs, taken after allogeneic stem cell transplant with calcineurin inhibitor and methotrexate. The genes are TRBV2 and TRBJ2-3, with D tentatively TRBD2 (5 bases). This sequence was found in a female patient in her forties or fifties who received an allogeneic stem cell transplant from an unrelated donor, was CMV-positive, and had acute and chronic GVHD. Some T cells may be the graft donor's. This CDR3 reads CASSELGREGSSTATQYF. Here the CDR3 DNA reads TGTGCCAGCAGCGAACTTGGTCGCGAGGGATCTAGCACAGCTACGCAGTATTTT.